One T cell receptor beta chain is described in this entry. Its specificity is not known. The data stem from a study of CD8 T cells in ankylosing spondylitis. Findings and limits, study-wide: The study identified a TCR beta motif of roughly eight highly homologous variants that appeared characteristic of ankylosing spondylitis blood. Matched synovial fluid from ankylosing spondylitis patients was reported to be enriched for disease-linked clones.

In TCRdb, the 5' RACE reads were re-called with MiXCR into one record per CDR3 protein. The sample lists some 54,000 distinct CDR3 sequences, about 7.8% seen once, with about 8.5% in the top ten. The length of the CDR3 is 13 residues. Between the trimmed V and J ends, which lost 8 bases and 2 bases, there was a span of 13 bases. Germline CDR1 is MNHEY and CDR2 is SVGEGT. Input material: blood, either unsorted or a sorted T cell fraction (not recorded which). The gene calls are TRBV6-2 or TRBV6-3 and TRBJ2-7; weak D call: TRBD1 (5 bases). The clonotype was recovered from a female donor with ankylosing spondylitis or in good health (not recorded which). In nucleotides, the CDR3 is TGTGCCAGCGGAACCGACAGAGCCTACGAGCAGTACTTC. Amino acids: CASGTDRAYEQYF.